This is a list of T cell receptor beta chains from one sample in a study of blood T cells in healthy people across ages. TCRdb re-derived calls from the 5' RACE reads in MiXCR, one entry per CDR3 protein. This repertoire shows some 700,000 distinct CDR3 sequences, 22% found once; its top ten account for around 21%. Sequenced input: blood. Every receptor here comes from a man aged 65 to 85 in good health. CDR3s include the opening cysteine and the closing phenylalanine or tryptophan. The D gene is left open where the match is weak. Clone size appears in some rows only: once, few, many, or a class for an expanded clone.

>TRBV12-3/TRBV12-4|NA|TRBD2|TRBJ2-1
TGTGCCAGCAGCCTAGCGGGAGCCTGCAATGAGCAGTTCTTC
CASSLAGACNEQFF
>TRBV5-1|NA|NA|TRBJ1-4
TGCGCCAGCAGCTATTATCAGGGTGAAAAACTGTTTTTT
CASSYYQGEKLFF
>TRBV3-1|NA|NA|TRBJ1-2
TGTGCCAGCAGCCAATCCCTTAAGACTGGCTACACCTTC
CASSQSLKTGYTF
>TRBV5-4|few|NA|TRBJ2-1
TGTGCCAGCAGCCCACCTGGGGACGAGCAGTTCTTC
CASSPPGDEQFF
>TRBV29-1|few|NA|TRBJ2-7
TGCAGCGCTAGACAGGGGAGGGACGAGCAGTACTTC
CSARQGRDEQYF
>TRBV12-3/TRBV12-4|NA|NA|TRBJ1-1
TGTGCCAGCAGTTTAGGCAGGGGACTTTTGAGTCTCCTGATGAACACTGAAGCTTTCTTT
CASSLGRGLLSLLMNTEAFF
>TRBV21-1|NA|NA|TRBJ2-1
TGTGCCAGCAGCAAAGTTGAAAGGGCCGGCTACAATGAGCAGTTCTTC
CASSKVERAGYNEQFF
>TRBV29-1|NA|TRBD1|TRBJ1-2
TGCAGCGTTGACGGGACAGGGGGCCTGGGTGACTACACCTTC
CSVDGTGGLGDYTF
>TRBV5-1|many|NA|TRBJ2-7
TGCGCCAGCAGCTTGAGTGGCAACTACGAGCAGTACTTC
CASSLSGNYEQYF
>TRBV18|many|NA|TRBJ1-4
TGTGCCAGCTCACCAGGGGCGCGTGAAAAACTGTTTTTT
CASSPGAREKLFF
>TRBV14|few|NA|TRBJ2-3
TGTGCCAGCAGCCAAGCGCGGGCCACAGATACGCAGTATTTT
CASSQARATDTQYF
>TRBV7-9|NA|NA|TRBJ2-3
TGTGCCGGTGGCGGGGCCACCCGCACAGATACGCAGTATTTT
CAGGGATRTDTQYF
>TRBV27|NA|NA|TRBJ2-3
TGTGCCAGCAGCCTCCCCGCGTCACAGAGCACAGATACGCAGTATTTT
CASSLPASQSTDTQYF
>TRBV15|NA|NA|TRBJ2-5
TGTGCCATCAGCAGAGTCAGGACTAAAGAGACCCAGTACTTC
CAISRVRTKETQYF
>TRBV7-6|NA|TRBD1|TRBJ1-3
TGTGCCAGCAGCGCTCAGACAGGGGGGACTGGAAACACCATATATTTT
CASSAQTGGTGNTIYF
>TRBV12-3/TRBV12-4|NA|TRBD2|TRBJ2-3
TGTGCCAGCAGTTGGTGGCGGGAGCTTTACACAGATACGCAGTATTTT
CASSWWRELYTDTQYF
>TRBV20-1|few|NA|TRBJ1-2
TGCAGTGCTAGCCCAGGGTATGGTGGCTACACCTTC
CSASPGYGGYTF
>TRBV3-1|few|NA|TRBJ2-5
TGTGCCAGCAGCCAAGACATCTTCCCCGTGGTGGGAGAGACCCAGTACTTC
CASSQDIFPVVGETQYF
>TRBV10-3|NA|TRBD2|TRBJ2-1
TGTGCCATCAGCAAGACTAGCGGGAACAATGAGCAGTTCTTC
CAISKTSGNNEQFF
>TRBV5-1|few|NA|TRBJ2-1
TGCGCCAGCAGCTACGACCTACGCTCCTACAATGAGCAGTTCTTC
CASSYDLRSYNEQFF
>TRBV5-1|few|NA|TRBJ2-2
TGCGCCAGCAGCTTGTGGGAGAACACCGGGGAGCTGTTTTTT
CASSLWENTGELFF
>TRBV12-3/TRBV12-4|NA|NA|TRBJ1-2
TGTGCCAGCAGTGGGCTTAACTATGGATACACCTTC
CASSGLNYGYTF